This note documents a single T cell receptor beta chain sequence. Its antigen is not known. The sample is drawn from a study of beta chain features in type 1 diabetes. Germline V gene sequence: CDR1 SGHVS, CDR2 FQNEAQ. The CDR3 covers 13 residues. The V and J ends lost 7 bases and 6 bases respectively, with 15 bases between them. Sequenced material consisted of expressed TCRB transcripts (all of the isolated RNA was reverse transcribed). Here immunoSEQ multiplex PCR was the method, and the copy in TCRdb shows in-frame clones only, minus some. The sample shows about 240,000 clones, around 14% of them seen only once. Study-level results: When Type 1 diabetes patients were examined, their TCRB CDR3s proved moderately but significantly shorter in all four CD4+ subsets.

This sequence joins TRBV7-8 and TRBJ1-1; D is unresolved. The sample taken for sequencing was naive CD4+ T cells from blood. The receptor's source is a young man with type 1 diabetes. DNA for the CDR3: TGTGCCAGCACCCCTATTCTAGGCTCTGAAGCTTTCTTT. Translated, it gives CASTPILGSEAFF.